This section outlines one TCR beta chain sequence together with its context. In the original analysis: Amplified reference gene primers provided the basis for estimating nucleated cell counts. The table came from immunoSEQ multiplex PCR; TCRdb's copy has only in-frame clones and leaves some out. V and J calls and clone size come straight from that table; D and trimming were deduced from the DNA. Of 190,000 or so clones listed, roughly 87% are singletons. This record comes from a study of blood T cell repertoires in COVID-19. About the study: PBMCs, B-cell-depleted T cells, or T cells provided the cDNA or gDNA that made up the material.

The V end was cut by 3 bases, the J end by 5 bases, with 16 bases between. Germline assignment: CDR1 MNHNS and CDR2 SASEGT. The CDR3 covers 15 residues. The chain uses TRBV6-1 and TRBJ2-5; unclear D gene. Input material: PBMCs or T cells enriched from blood (not recorded which). The clonotype comes from a man between 18 and 29 years old with acute COVID-19. CDR3 sequence reads: CASSEATEPRETQYF. CDR3 DNA: TGTGCCAGCAGTGAGGCCACAGAACCCCGGGAGACCCAGTACTTC.